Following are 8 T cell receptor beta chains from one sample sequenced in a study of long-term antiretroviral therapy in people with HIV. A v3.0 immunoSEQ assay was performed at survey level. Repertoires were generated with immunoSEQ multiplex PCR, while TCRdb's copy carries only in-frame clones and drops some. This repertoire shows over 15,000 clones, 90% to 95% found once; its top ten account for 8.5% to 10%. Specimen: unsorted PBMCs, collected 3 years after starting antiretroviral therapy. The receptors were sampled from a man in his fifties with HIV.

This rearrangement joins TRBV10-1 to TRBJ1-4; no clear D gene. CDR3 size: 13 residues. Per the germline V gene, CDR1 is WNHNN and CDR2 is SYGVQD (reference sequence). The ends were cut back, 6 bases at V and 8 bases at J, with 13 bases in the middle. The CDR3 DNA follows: TGCGCCAGCAGCGGCCAAATGGGGGAAAAACTGTTTTTT. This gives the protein CASSGQMGEKLFF.

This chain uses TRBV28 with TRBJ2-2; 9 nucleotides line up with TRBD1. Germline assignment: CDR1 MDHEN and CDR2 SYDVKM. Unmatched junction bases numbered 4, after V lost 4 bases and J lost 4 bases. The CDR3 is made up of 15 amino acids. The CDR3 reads CASSWRTGVTGELFF. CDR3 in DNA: TGTGCCAGCAGTTGGCGGACAGGGGTCACCGGGGAGCTGTTTTTT. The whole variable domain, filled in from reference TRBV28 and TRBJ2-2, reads DVKVTQSSRYLVKRTGEKVFLECVQDMDHENMFWYRQDPGLGLRLIYFSYDVKMKEKGDIPEGYSVSREKKERFSLILESASTNQTSMYLCASSWRTGVTGELFFGEGSRLTVL.

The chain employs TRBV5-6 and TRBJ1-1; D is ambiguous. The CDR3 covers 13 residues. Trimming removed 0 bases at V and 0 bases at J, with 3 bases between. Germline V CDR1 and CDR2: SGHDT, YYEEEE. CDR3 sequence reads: CASSLGLNTEAFF. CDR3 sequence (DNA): TGTGCCAGCAGCTTGGGGCTGAACACTGAAGCTTTCTTT.

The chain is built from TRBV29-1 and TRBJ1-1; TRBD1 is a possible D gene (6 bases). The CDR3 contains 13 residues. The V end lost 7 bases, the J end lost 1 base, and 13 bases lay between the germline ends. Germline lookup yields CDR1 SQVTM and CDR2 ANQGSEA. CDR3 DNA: TGCAGCGCCGTGGACAGTTGGAACACTGAAGCTTTCTTT. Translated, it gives CSAVDSWNTEAFF. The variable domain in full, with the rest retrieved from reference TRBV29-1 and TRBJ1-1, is SAVISQKPSRDICQRGTSLTIQCQVDSQVTMMFWYRQQPGQSLTLIATANQGSEATYESGFVIDKFPISRPNLTFSTLTVSNMSPEDSSIYLCSAVDSWNTEAFFGQGTRLTVV.

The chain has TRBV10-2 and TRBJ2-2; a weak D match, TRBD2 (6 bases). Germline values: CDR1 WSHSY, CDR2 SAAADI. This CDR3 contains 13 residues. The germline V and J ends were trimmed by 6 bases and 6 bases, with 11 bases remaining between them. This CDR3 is CASREGGAGELFF. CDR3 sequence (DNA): TGCGCCAGCAGGGAGGGAGGAGCCGGGGAGCTGTTTTTT.

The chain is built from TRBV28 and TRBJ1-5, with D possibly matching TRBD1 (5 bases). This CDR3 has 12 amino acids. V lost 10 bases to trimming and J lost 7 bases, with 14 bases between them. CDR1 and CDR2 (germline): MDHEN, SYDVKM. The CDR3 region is CATGGTGQPQHF. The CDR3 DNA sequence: TGTGCCACGGGTGGGACGGGGCAGCCCCAGCATTTT.

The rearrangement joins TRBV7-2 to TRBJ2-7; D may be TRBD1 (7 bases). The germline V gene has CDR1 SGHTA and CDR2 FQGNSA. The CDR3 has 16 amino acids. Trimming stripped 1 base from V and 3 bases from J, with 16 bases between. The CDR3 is CASSLVRQGGHYEQYF. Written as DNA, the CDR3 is TGTGCCAGCAGCTTAGTTCGGCAGGGGGGACACTACGAGCAGTACTTC.

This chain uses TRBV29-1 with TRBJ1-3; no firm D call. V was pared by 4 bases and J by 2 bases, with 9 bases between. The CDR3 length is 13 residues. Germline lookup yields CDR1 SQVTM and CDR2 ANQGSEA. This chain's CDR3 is CSVAHPPGNTIYF. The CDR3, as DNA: TGCAGCGTTGCCCACCCCCCTGGAAACACCATATATTTT.